The clone carrying this T cell receptor (beta chain) was observed at least ten times. Its antigen is currently unknown. This record belongs to a study of T cells in Graves' hyperthyroidism and ophthalmopathy. Amplified regions were TCR beta CDR3 sequences from RNA transcripts. The primer set for the first-round RT-PCR of the TCR CDR3 was HTBI. MiXCR was run by TCRdb on the multiplex PCR reads, yielding one entry per CDR3 protein. The repertoire holds nearly 110,000 distinct CDR3 sequences, with about 15% as singletons. Losses at the gene ends were 2 bases for V and 9 bases for J; bases not matched to a gene: 10. Per the germline V gene, CDR1 is GTSNPN and CDR2 is SVGIG (reference sequence). The CDR3 has 17 residues. The study left out patients who had uncontrolled infection, other autoimmune disease, pregnancy or lactation. Whole-study results and caveats: Model-based prediction identified ophthalmopathy a median approximately 6 months prior to its onset.

The V and J genes are TRBV30 and TRBJ2-1; 16 bases line up with TRBD2. The clonotype originates from a woman between 45 and 65 years old with Graves' hyperthyroidism. Source material: blood. The CDR3 DNA reads as TGTGCCTGGAGTCCATACTTCGGGACTAGCGGGAGGGGTGAGCAGTTCTTC. It encodes CAWSPYFGTSGRGEQFF.